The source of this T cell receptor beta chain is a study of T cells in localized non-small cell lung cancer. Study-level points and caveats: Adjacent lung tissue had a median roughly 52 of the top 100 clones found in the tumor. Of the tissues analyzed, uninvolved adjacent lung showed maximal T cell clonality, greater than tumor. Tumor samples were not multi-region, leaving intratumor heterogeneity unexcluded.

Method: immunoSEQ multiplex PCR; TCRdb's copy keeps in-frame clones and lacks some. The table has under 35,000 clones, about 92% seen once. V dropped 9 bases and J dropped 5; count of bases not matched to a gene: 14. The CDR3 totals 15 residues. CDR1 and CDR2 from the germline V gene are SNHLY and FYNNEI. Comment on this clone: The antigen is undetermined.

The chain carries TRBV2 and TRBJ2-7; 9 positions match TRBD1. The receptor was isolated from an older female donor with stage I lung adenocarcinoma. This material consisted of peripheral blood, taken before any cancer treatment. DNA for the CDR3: TGTGCCAGTCTTTCGGGACAGGGTATCCCCCACGAGCAGTACTTC. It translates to CASLSGQGIPHEQYF.